The 18 T cell receptor beta chains given below trace back to one sample, sequenced in a study of T cells expressing NK-cell markers. One entry per CDR3 protein, without DNA, is what TCRdb gives after re-calling the 5' RACE reads. The record lists hundreds of thousands of distinct CDR3 sequences, of which the ten most abundant hold about 4.2%. The specimen was blood T cells: a sorted CD56 or NKG2C T cell subset, CD4+ or CD8+ T cells, or bulk PBMC T cells (not recorded which). Receptors were obtained from a woman between 18 and 70 years old in good health.

The chain employs TRBV5-4 and TRBJ2-3; TCRdb reports TRBD2, a call that lacks DNA to check it against. The length of the CDR3 is 17 residues. Germline V lookup: CDR1 SGHNT, CDR2 YYREEE (reference sequence). This CDR3 is CASSTKTSGGLSDTQYF.

The chain joins TRBV6-1 to TRBJ1-2; TCRdb calls TRBD1, which cannot be checked without DNA. Germline V gives CDR1 MNHNS, CDR2 SASEGT. The CDR3 totals 14 residues. CDR3 sequence: CASRAAGTNYGYTF.

The rearrangement uses TRBV7-8 and TRBJ1-1; the D call from TCRdb, TRBD1, cannot be confirmed without DNA. The germline V gene has CDR1 SGHVS and CDR2 FQNEAQ. The CDR3 is made up of 15 amino acids. The chain's CDR3 is CASSLEQGEWSEAFF.

CDR3 region: CSVGLLAGYEQYF. The chain links TRBV29-1 to TRBJ2-7; lacking DNA, the TRBD2 call made by TCRdb goes unchecked. Germline assignment: CDR1 SQVTM and CDR2 ANQGSEA. This CDR3 has 13 residues.

V usage is TRBV28 and J usage is TRBJ1-1; TCRdb lists TRBD1, though no DNA is available to test this call. Germline V lookup: CDR1 MDHEN, CDR2 SYDVKM. This CDR3 has 15 residues. CDR3 amino acids: CASSLAGQGNTEAFF.

The CDR3 region is CASSGDRHQPQHF. The V gene is TRBV7-2, the J gene TRBJ1-5; without DNA, the TCRdb call of TRBD1 cannot be checked. In germline, CDR1 is SGHTA, CDR2 FQGNSA. The CDR3 extends over 13 amino acids.

The V and J genes are TRBV7-9 and TRBJ2-7; the D gene TCRdb calls, TRBD1, cannot be checked with no DNA. The CDR3 extends over 15 amino acids. Germline V lookup: CDR1 SEHNR, CDR2 FQNEAQ (reference sequence). CDR3 residues: CASSLDRTGRSEQYF.

The chain combines TRBV7-8 with TRBJ2-7; the TCRdb call, TRBD2, lacks DNA for checking. CDR3 length equals 13 residues. The germline gives CDR1 SGHVS, CDR2 FQNEAQ. The CDR3 is CASSPGTLNNAGF.

The CDR3 is CASSLAQGFSLELFF. The chain links TRBV7-2 to TRBJ2-2; no DNA is available, so the TRBD1 call from TCRdb remains unchecked. CDR1 and CDR2 from the germline V gene are SGHTA and FQGNSA. This CDR3 region has 15 residues.

This CDR3 is CASSQPGHRYNEQFF. The chain uses TRBV3-1 and TRBJ2-1; TCRdb picks TRBD1, but there is no DNA to check that call. Looked up from germline, CDR1 is LGHDT and CDR2 is YNNKEL (reference sequence). This CDR3 spans 15 amino acids.

The chain carries TRBV12-3 or TRBV12-4 and TRBJ2-5; TCRdb selects TRBD1, and the lack of DNA leaves this call unchecked. This CDR3 spans 16 amino acids. The CDR3 spells CASSRGTGGPQETQYF.

CDR3 sequence: CSLKVTTSSYNEQFF. The chain has TRBV29-1 and TRBJ2-1. Germline values: CDR1 SQVTM, CDR2 ANQGSEA. CDR3 length: 15 amino acids.

This CDR3 reads CASSFLIPTGGNEKLFF. The chain employs TRBV7-6 and TRBJ1-4; no DNA is available, so the TRBD1 call from TCRdb remains unchecked. Per germline, CDR1 SGHVS and CDR2 FNYEAQ. The CDR3 is made up of 17 amino acids.

The V and J genes are TRBV20-1 and TRBJ2-4; TCRdb's assignment of TRBD1 cannot be checked, as there is no DNA. This CDR3 is built from 15 residues. Per germline, CDR1 DFQATT and CDR2 SNEGSKA (reference sequence). This chain's CDR3 is CSAVDREGAKNIQYF.

J is TRBJ2-2 and V is TRBV25-1. The CDR3 extends over 12 amino acids. Looked up from germline, CDR1 is MGHDK and CDR2 is SYGVNS. CDR3 protein: CASRRDTGELFF.

The chain employs TRBV28 and TRBJ2-5; TCRdb calls TRBD1, which cannot be checked without DNA. Looked up from germline, CDR1 is MDHEN and CDR2 is SYDVKM. CDR3 size: 16 residues. The CDR3 region is CASSLRRTGNGETQYF.

The chain is built from TRBV12-3 or TRBV12-4 and TRBJ1-3; TCRdb reports TRBD1, a call that lacks DNA to check it against. CDR3 size: 13 residues. The CDR3: CASRTGSGNTIYF.

This sequence joins TRBV5-1 and TRBJ2-7. The CDR3 contains 13 residues. The germline V gene encodes CDR1 SGHRS and CDR2 YFSETQ. CDR3 amino acids: CASSVEGGYEQYF.